Listed here are 16 T cell receptor beta chains from one sample, sequenced in a study of technical replicates of blood from a few donors. Libraries were prepared by immunoSEQ multiplex PCR; TCRdb keeps only in-frame clonotypes and omits some of them. The sample holds under 80,000 clones, around 97% seen once. The source material was T cells isolated from PBMCs. Receptors were obtained from a human donor in good health.

This rearrangement joins TRBV4-1 to TRBJ2-7; 8 bases are shared with TRBD2. The germline CDR1 and CDR2 sequences are MGHRA and YSYEKL. The V gene end was trimmed by 3 bases and the J gene end by 6 bases; junction bases not matched to a gene: 16. The CDR3 consists of 17 residues. In nucleotides, the CDR3 is TGCGCCAGCAGCCATCTTTTGCGGGGGGCCCGCCACTCCGAGCAGTACTTC. Translating it yields CASSHLLRGARHSEQYF.

V and J are TRBV2 and TRBJ2-7; a weak D match, TRBD2 (6 bases). The V gene lost 4 bases and the J gene lost 2 bases, with 15 bases spanning the gap. The germline CDR1 and CDR2 sequences are SNHLY and FYNNEI. This CDR3 has 15 residues. For the CDR3, the DNA is TGTGCCAGCAGTGTATGGCGGGGAGTCACCTACGAGCAGTACTTC. As protein: CASSVWRGVTYEQYF.

The chain has TRBV6-1 and TRBJ2-3; a weak D match, TRBD2 (7 bases). The CDR3 has 15 residues. The germline gives CDR1 MNHNS, CDR2 SASEGT. The V and J ends lost 4 bases and 2 bases respectively, with 13 bases between them. The CDR3 coding sequence is TGTGCCAGCAGTGCGCTCGCGGGGGCCACAGATACGCAGTATTTT. This codes for CASSALAGATDTQYF.

The V and J genes are TRBV5-1 and TRBJ2-3, with D unclear. Germline values: CDR1 SGHRS, CDR2 YFSETQ. Between the trimmed V and J ends, which lost 0 bases and 0 bases, there was a span of 8 bases. The CDR3 is made up of 15 amino acids. CDR3 in amino acids: CASSLGSVSTDTQYF. As DNA, the CDR3 is TGCGCCAGCAGCTTGGGGTCAGTAAGCACAGATACGCAGTATTTT. Together with reference TRBV5-1 and TRBJ2-3, the CDR3 gives the full variable domain: KAGVTQTPRYLIKTRGQQVTLSCSPISGHRSVSWYQQTPGQGLQFLFEYFSETQRNKGNFPGRFSGRQFSNSRSEMNVSTLELGDSALYLCASSLGSVSTDTQYFGPGTRLTVL.

The chain employs TRBV6-5 and TRBJ2-7; 8 positions match TRBD2. Germline trimming cut 2 bases from V and 4 bases from J; bases unmatched to any gene: 7. This CDR3 region has 15 residues. The germline gives CDR1 MNHEY, CDR2 SVGAGI. The CDR3 region is CASSYVSGGGYEQYF. The CDR3 nucleotides read TGTGCCAGCAGTTACGTATCGGGAGGGGGTTACGAGCAGTACTTC.

The chain uses TRBV11-2 and TRBJ1-2; possible D gene TRBD1, 6 bases. CDR3 size: 12 residues. Germline CDR1 is SGHAT and CDR2 is FQNNGV. The V gene lost 7 bases and the J gene lost 5 bases, with 11 bases spanning the gap. The CDR3 sequence is CASNSGVYGYTF. Here the CDR3 DNA reads TGTGCCAGCAACTCAGGGGTGTATGGCTACACCTTC.

The chain employs TRBV6-5 and TRBJ1-6; weak D call: TRBD1 (5 bases). CDR3 length: 15 amino acids. Trimming pared 8 bases from V and 10 bases from J, leaving 21 bases between. CDR1 MNHEY and CDR2 SVGAGI come from the germline V gene. Written as DNA, the CDR3 is TGTGCCAGCTGTAGGTCACAGGCCTCTGACTCACCCCTCCACTTT. Encoded protein: CASCRSQASDSPLHF.

V gene TRBV6-1 combines with J gene TRBJ2-3, with TRBD2 as a possible D gene (5 bases). The CDR3 contains 14 residues. The germline V gene encodes CDR1 MNHNS and CDR2 SASEGT. Trimming pared 3 bases from V and 1 base from J, leaving 8 bases between. CDR3 DNA: TGTGCCAGCAGTGATTGGGGAGGCACAGATACGCAGTATTTT. Its translation is CASSDWGGTDTQYF.

The V call is TRBV30, the J call TRBJ2-7; the D gene is possibly TRBD2 (5 bases). Germline lookup yields CDR1 GTSNPN and CDR2 SVGIG (reference sequence). The length of the CDR3 is 15 residues. V lost 0 bases to trimming and J lost 7 bases, with 19 bases between them. The CDR3 sequence: CAWSVRLTNGEEQYF. CDR3 DNA sequence: TGTGCCTGGAGTGTACGATTGACAAACGGGGAAGAGCAGTACTTC. The complete variable domain, with remaining parts taken from reference TRBV30 and TRBJ2-7, reads SQTIHQWPATLVQPVGSPLSLECTVEGTSNPNLYWYRQAAGRGLQLLFYSVGIGQISSEVPQNLSASRPQDRQFILSSKKLLLSDSGFYLCAWSVRLTNGEEQYFGPGTRLTVT.

The chain carries TRBV10-1 and TRBJ2-1; 9 nucleotides agree with TRBD2. V was pared by 4 bases and J by 5 bases, with 9 bases of the junction left unmatched. CDR3 length: 16 residues. From germline, CDR1 is WNHNN and CDR2 SYGVQD (reference sequence). The CDR3 region has the DNA TGCGCCAGCAGTGCTGTGGGACTAGCCACCAACAATGAGCAGTTCTTC. Encoded protein: CASSAVGLATNNEQFF.

Notes on this clone: Compared with germline, one end of the junction differs, possibly owing to a read error. The V call is TRBV7-7, the J call TRBJ2-3; no clear D. Looked up from germline, CDR1 is SSHAT and CDR2 is FNYEAQ (reference sequence). CDR3 size: 15 residues. For the CDR3, the DNA is TGTGCTAGCAGCTTTTCCACATCTAGCACAGATACGCAGTATTTT. It specifies CASSFSTSSTDTQYF.

The chain is built from TRBV18 and TRBJ1-5; TRBD1 matches at 7 bases. The ends lost 4 bases at V and 4 bases at J; junction bases unmatched: 7. The germline V gene encodes CDR1 KGHSH and CDR2 LQKENI. This CDR3 comprises 15 residues. The CDR3 coding sequence is TGTGCCAGCTCACGTGCCGGGACAGAAAATCAGCCCCAGCATTTT. It translates to CASSRAGTENQPQHF.

The chain joins TRBV5-1 to TRBJ1-2, with 12 bases aligning to TRBD1. The trim removed 2 bases at V and 6 bases at J, leaving 2 bases unmatched. Germline V lookup: CDR1 SGHRS, CDR2 YFSETQ. The length of the CDR3 is 14 residues. The CDR3 sequence: CASSFGTGGDGYTF. CDR3 DNA: TGCGCCAGCAGCTTTGGGACAGGGGGCGATGGCTACACCTTC.

J is TRBJ2-7 and V is TRBV7-8, with TRBD2 matching over 11 bases. Trimming removed 6 bases from V and 7 bases from J; junction bases left unmatched: 8. Looked up from germline, CDR1 is SGHVS and CDR2 is FQNEAQ. The CDR3 totals 14 residues. The CDR3 coding sequence is TGTGCCAGCAGGTCTAGCGGGGGGTATGGAGAGCAGTACTTC. As protein: CASRSSGGYGEQYF.

This chain joins TRBV11-3 and TRBJ2-1; tentative D call: TRBD2 (7 bases). The V and J ends lost 8 bases and 5 bases respectively, with 19 bases between them. The CDR3 runs to 15 residues. CDR1 SGHNT and CDR2 YENEEA come from the germline V gene. CDR3 region: CASGMGASGNNEQFF. In DNA, the CDR3 is TGTGCCAGCGGAATGGGGGCTAGCGGCAACAATGAGCAGTTCTTC.

This clone occurred once. The genes are TRBV2 and TRBJ2-1; TRBD2 matches 10 bases. The CDR3 covers 14 residues. Trimming took 5 bases from V and 12 from J; bases not matched to a gene: 10. Germline CDR1 and CDR2: SNHLY and FYNNEI. This chain's CDR3 is CASSLAGGPILQFF. For the CDR3, the DNA is TGTGCCAGCAGTTTAGCGGGAGGTCCTATATTGCAGTTCTTC.